This TCR beta chain was profiled in a study of cytomegalovirus exposure and HLA in healthy donors. The PCR had 60 Vbeta and 13 Jbeta primers. Produced via immunoSEQ multiplex PCR; TCRdb's table is partial and in-frame only. The table shows about 93,000 clones, with about 81% occurring only once. Germline assignment: CDR1 DFQATT and CDR2 SNEGSKA (reference sequence). The CDR3 spans 11 residues. Trimming took 7 bases from V and 4 from J, leaving 9 bases between them. Sequencing was performed on PBMCs. The chain uses TRBV20-1 and TRBJ2-3, with D perhaps TRBD1 (5 bases). This TCR was sampled from a middle-aged woman in good health and CMV-seronegative. DNA for the CDR3: TGCAGTGTTGGGGCATCAGATACGCAGTATTTT. It codes for CSVGASDTQYF.